This entry is about one T cell receptor (beta chain). CD4+ cells of the naive, central memory, regulatory and stem cell-like memory types were sorted via CD45RO/CCR7/CD25/CD127/CD95/CD27. This specimen belongs to a study of beta chain features in type 1 diabetes. Germline V gene lookup returns CDR1 SGDLS and CDR2 YYNGEE. The CDR3 sequence is 14 residues long. Trimming pared 3 bases from V and 7 bases from J, leaving 15 bases between. What was sequenced were expressed TCRB transcripts, since all of the isolated RNA had been reverse transcribed. The method was immunoSEQ multiplex PCR; TCRdb's version includes in-frame clones alone and lacks a portion of them. The profile shows about 410,000 clones, about 14% of them singletons.

The sequence derives from a man aged 30-40 years in good health. The gene calls are TRBV9 and TRBJ2-3, with D tentatively TRBD2 (5 bases). Sequenced material: naive CD4+ T cells from blood. This chain's CDR3 is CASSEDSRGHTQYF. CDR3 sequence (DNA): TGTGCCAGCAGCGAGGACTCCCGAGGACATACGCAGTATTTT.